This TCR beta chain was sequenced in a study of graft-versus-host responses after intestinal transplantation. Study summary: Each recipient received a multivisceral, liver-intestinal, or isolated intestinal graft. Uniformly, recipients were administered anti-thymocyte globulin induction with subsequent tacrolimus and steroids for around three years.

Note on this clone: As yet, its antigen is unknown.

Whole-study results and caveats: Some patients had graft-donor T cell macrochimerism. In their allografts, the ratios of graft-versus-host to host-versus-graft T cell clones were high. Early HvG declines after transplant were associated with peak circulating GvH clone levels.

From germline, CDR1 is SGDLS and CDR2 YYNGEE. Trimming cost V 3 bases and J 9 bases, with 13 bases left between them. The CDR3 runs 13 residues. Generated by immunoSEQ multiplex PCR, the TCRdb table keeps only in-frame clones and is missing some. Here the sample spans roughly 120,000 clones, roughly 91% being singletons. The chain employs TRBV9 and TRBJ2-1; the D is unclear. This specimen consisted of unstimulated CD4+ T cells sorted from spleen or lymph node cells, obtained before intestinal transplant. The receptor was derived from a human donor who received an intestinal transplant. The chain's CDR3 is CASSDPRATEQFF. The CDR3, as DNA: TGTGCCAGCAGCGACCCTCGGGCCACTGAGCAGTTCTTC.